What follows describes a single T cell receptor (beta chain). The antigen remains unidentified. This specimen belongs to a study of cytomegalovirus exposure and HLA in healthy donors. Whole-study results and caveats: Most subjects had HLA-A and HLA-B alleles reportedly predicted accurately by TCR beta sequences. About 87% or about 30% of the time was how often most TCR beta V segments were productive, according to an earlier analysis.

This CDR3 comprises 16 residues. V lost 3 bases to trimming and J lost 7 bases; unmatched junction nucleotides: 7. Per the germline V gene, CDR1 is SEHNR and CDR2 is FQNEAQ (reference sequence). In the PCR, 60 Vbeta and 13 Jbeta primers were used. Assay used: immunoSEQ multiplex PCR; TCRdb lists only in-frame clones, some missing. The sample contains roughly 120,000 clones, about 86% of which appear only once. Healthy bone marrow donors made up the cohort. This sequence originates from a woman in her 30s in good health and CMV-seronegative. This chain joins TRBV7-9 and TRBJ1-4; the match to TRBD1 covers 11 bases. Input material: PBMCs. In DNA, the CDR3 is TGTGCCAGCAGCTTCCGGGACAGGGGGAACGGTGAAAAACTGTTTTTT. Its translation: CASSFRDRGNGEKLFF.